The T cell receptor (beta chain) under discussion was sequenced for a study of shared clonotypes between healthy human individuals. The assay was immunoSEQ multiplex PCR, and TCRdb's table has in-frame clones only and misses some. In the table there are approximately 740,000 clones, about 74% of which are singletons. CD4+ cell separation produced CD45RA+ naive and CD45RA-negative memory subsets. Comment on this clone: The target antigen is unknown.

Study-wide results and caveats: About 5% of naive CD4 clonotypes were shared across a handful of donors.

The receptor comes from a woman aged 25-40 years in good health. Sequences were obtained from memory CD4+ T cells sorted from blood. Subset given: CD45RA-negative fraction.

The CDR3 spells CASSLSGSPETQYF. CDR3 nucleotides: TGTGCCAGCAGTCTAAGCGGGAGCCCCGAGACCCAGTACTTC. The chain is built from TRBV7-3 and TRBJ2-5; 8 positions agree with TRBD2. Unmatched junction bases numbered 8, after V lost 6 bases and J lost 5 bases. The CDR3 length is 14 residues. The germline CDR1 and CDR2 sequences are SGHTA and FQGTGA.